The 10 T cell receptor beta chains below all came from one sample that was sequenced in a study of blood T cell repertoires in COVID-19. Profiled with immunoSEQ multiplex PCR; TCRdb holds only in-frame clones, not every one. The table includes some 90,000 clones, approximately 86% detected once. The sample was peripheral blood. These receptors originate from a woman aged 80 or older with acute or convalescent COVID-19.

This sequence joins TRBV6-1 and TRBJ2-7; D unresolved. CDR3 length: 12 amino acids. CDR1 and CDR2 from the germline V gene are MNHNS and SASEGT. Trimming took off 4 bases at V and 7 bases at J, with 11 bases between the two ends. CDR3 sequence: CASSVLVREQYF. CDR3 nucleotides: TGTGCCAGCAGTGTCTTGGTCCGGGAGCAGTACTTC.

The chain couples TRBV5-1 to TRBJ2-2; 7 bases map to TRBD2. Trimming cost V 3 bases and J 7 bases; bases outside gene matches: 15. This CDR3 has 17 residues. The germline V gene encodes CDR1 SGHRS and CDR2 YFSETQ. The CDR3 reads CASSSSGLGVISGELFF. CDR3 in DNA: TGCGCCAGCAGCTCGTCCGGACTAGGAGTAATCAGCGGGGAGCTGTTTTTT.

This clone was seen a handful of times. The chain joins TRBV5-6 to TRBJ2-1; TRBD2 agrees at 11 bases. This CDR3 has 15 amino acids. The V gene's germline CDR1 is SGHDT and CDR2 YYEEEE. V gave up 4 bases and J gave up 5 bases; unmatched junction bases: 5. CDR3 sequence (DNA): TGTGCCAGCAGCCCGGGACTAGCGGAAGACAATGAGCAGTTCTTC. The encoded protein is CASSPGLAEDNEQFF.

V is TRBV4-1 and J is TRBJ2-7, with D tentatively TRBD2 (5 bases). The CDR3 is 14 residues long. The germline V and J ends were trimmed by 5 bases and 0 bases, with 11 bases remaining between them. Germline V gene data show CDR1 as MGHRA and CDR2 as YSYEKL. The CDR3 region is CASSAAGLSYEQYF. In DNA, the CDR3 is TGCGCCAGCAGCGCTGCGGGCCTCTCCTACGAGCAGTACTTC.

This chain joins TRBV2 and TRBJ1-2; D unresolved. Trimming cost V 6 bases and J 7 bases, with 9 bases left between them. CDR1 is SNHLY, CDR2 FYNNEI, per germline. The CDR3 covers 11 residues. The CDR3 region has the DNA TGTGCCAGCAGCCTATCATCTGGCTACACCTTC. It translates to CASSLSSGYTF.

This clone came up once. The chain combines TRBV2 with TRBJ2-3; D is perhaps TRBD2 (5 bases). V gave up 7 bases and J gave up 0 bases, with 11 bases separating them. CDR3 size: 14 residues. Per the germline V gene, CDR1 is SNHLY and CDR2 is FYNNEI. The CDR3 DNA follows: TGTGCCAGCATTAGCGCCTCTAGCACAGATACGCAGTATTTT. Protein product: CASISASSTDTQYF.

This chain connects TRBV7-9 to TRBJ2-2, with D unresolved. Germline V gene sequence: CDR1 SEHNR, CDR2 FQNEAQ (reference sequence). The CDR3 runs to 15 residues. V lost 5 bases to trimming and J lost 3 bases, with 13 bases between them. The CDR3 sequence is CASSHRTVDTGELFF. The DNA for the CDR3 is TGTGCCAGCAGCCATCGCACAGTGGACACCGGGGAGCTGTTTTTT.

V gene TRBV7-3 combines with J gene TRBJ2-3; D is possibly TRBD2 (5 bases). Trimming took off 1 base at V and 6 bases at J, with 14 bases between the two ends. Germline CDR1 SGHTA, CDR2 FQGTGA. CDR3 size: 15 residues. The CDR3 is CASSLIGGSGDTQYF. CDR3 nucleotide sequence: TGTGCCAGCAGCTTAATAGGCGGGTCGGGCGATACGCAGTATTTT.

In its sample, this clone was seen once. The rearrangement joins TRBV14 to TRBJ2-2; D might be TRBD1 (5 bases). V was shortened by 1 base and J by 2 bases, with 11 bases between the two germline ends. The CDR3 sequence is 16 residues long. Germline loops: CDR1 SGHDN, CDR2 FVKESK. In DNA, the CDR3 is TGTGCCAGCAGCCAAGGGACACCTTATAACACCGGGGAGCTGTTTTTT. This gives the protein CASSQGTPYNTGELFF.

This clone was detected a few times. The chain carries TRBV29-1 and TRBJ1-4; D call uncertain. The CDR3 is made up of 12 amino acids. Germline CDR1 reads SQVTM; CDR2 reads ANQGSEA. The ends were cut back, 7 bases at V and 8 bases at J, with 14 bases in the middle. DNA of the CDR3: TGCAGCGCCATTAACGGTCGCGAAAAACTGTTTTTT. Protein sequence: CSAINGREKLFF.